This TCR beta chain originates from a study of T cell repertoires in cytomegalovirus infection. Looking at the study overall: Through public TCR beta signatures, both CMV infection and matching HLA type were indicated.

TCRdb re-derived calls from the reads in MiXCR, one entry per CDR3 protein. This sample has 300,000 or so distinct CDR3 sequences; roughly 23% occur once, and the top ten carry approximately 13%. Study findings and constraints: The cumulative frequency of public TCR beta families distinguished individuals who carried CMV together with the relevant HLA. Clonotype analysis showed dominance of the ex vivo response by HLA-C-restricted CMV-specific TCR beta clonotypes.

Trimming shortened V by 5 bases and J by 0 bases, and 9 bases separated the two germline ends. The germline V gene has CDR1 SGHRS and CDR2 YFSETQ. CDR3 length equals 14 residues. As for this clonotype: Its antigen is not identified.

The rearrangement joins TRBV5-1 to TRBJ1-3; tentative D call: TRBD1 (6 bases). The sequence was collected from a human donor in good health (CMV status not recorded). Some clones in this sample may be carry-over from other donors' samples. The specimen was PBMCs. The CDR3 protein is CASRGQNSGNTIYF. DNA for the CDR3: TGCGCCAGCAGGGGACAAAACTCTGGAAACACCATATATTTT.